Presented here are 23 T cell receptor beta chains from one specimen sequenced in a study of T-cell reconstitution after alpha-beta-depleted transplantation in children. Unique molecular identifiers were used in preparing the TCRbeta library. TCRdb fed the PCR reads into MiXCR, producing one record per CDR3 protein. Counted here are about 410,000 distinct CDR3 sequences, just over 20% occurring once; the ten biggest clones make up approximately 3.9%. Source: PBMCs from the stem cell graft donor, taken from the stem cell graft. The receptors were gathered from a human donor who donated a stem cell graft to a child with acute myeloid leukemia.

This clonotype was picked up a small number of times. The chain couples TRBV29-1 to TRBJ2-7; D is perhaps TRBD2 (5 bases). The CDR3 is made up of 12 amino acids. Germline CDR1 reads SQVTM; CDR2 reads ANQGSEA. The germline V and J ends were trimmed by 4 bases and 2 bases, with 9 bases remaining between them. CDR3 DNA sequence: TGCAGCGTTGGGCGGACTCCCTACGAGCAGTACTTC. This translates into CSVGRTPYEQYF.

V and J are TRBV20-1 and TRBJ2-2; TRBD2 matches at 9 bases. After removal of 0 bases from V and 6 bases from J, the junction contained 8 bases not matched to a gene. CDR3 size: 16 residues. Germline values: CDR1 DFQATT, CDR2 SNEGSKA (reference sequence). The DNA for the CDR3 is TGCAGTGCTAGAGATAGTAGGCTAGCGGGATCCGGGGAGCTGTTTTTT. Amino acids: CSARDSRLAGSGELFF.

This clonotype was counted ten times or more. The chain is built from TRBV4-3 and TRBJ2-1; 12 nucleotides align to TRBD2. V shed 4 bases and J 6 bases; nucleotides not matched to a gene: 7. This CDR3 is 16 amino acids long. CDR1 is LGHNA, CDR2 YSLEER, per germline. The CDR3 loop is CASSPQATSGSNEQFF. Here the CDR3 DNA reads TGCGCCAGCAGCCCACAGGCGACTAGCGGGAGCAATGAGCAGTTCTTC.

This chain links TRBV9 with TRBJ2-3; TRBD2 agrees at 9 bases. CDR3 size: 17 residues. Germline V CDR1 and CDR2: SGDLS, YYNGEE. Trimming at V came to 4 bases and at J to 1 base, leaving 10 bases not matched to a gene. In DNA, the CDR3 is TGTGCCAGCAGCACCGGGACTAGCAGGGGGGGCACAGATACGCAGTATTTT. Translated, it gives CASSTGTSRGGTDTQYF.

This clonotype has a handful of counts. The V gene is TRBV4-1, the J gene TRBJ1-1; D not resolved. Trimming cost V 4 bases and J 2 bases, with 14 bases left between them. Germline V gives CDR1 MGHRA, CDR2 YSYEKL. The CDR3 is made up of 15 amino acids. CDR3: CASSPTETSNTEAFF. The CDR3 nucleotides are TGCGCCAGCAGCCCCACCGAGACCTCTAACACTGAAGCTTTCTTT.

V and J are TRBV5-1 and TRBJ2-1, with TRBD2 matching over 7 bases. The length of the CDR3 is 14 residues. The germline V gene has CDR1 SGHRS and CDR2 YFSETQ. Unmatched junction bases numbered 6, after V lost 0 bases and J lost 9 bases. CDR3 coding DNA: TGCGCCAGCAGCTTGGCTACGGGAGGTGGTGAGCAGTTCTTC. It codes for CASSLATGGGEQFF. Filled out from reference TRBV5-1 and TRBJ2-1, the complete variable domain reads KAGVTQTPRYLIKTRGQQVTLSCSPISGHRSVSWYQQTPGQGLQFLFEYFSETQRNKGNFPGRFSGRQFSNSRSEMNVSTLELGDSALYLCASSLATGGGEQFFGPGTRLTVL.

The CDR3 bases are TGTGCCAGCAGCGTCGTCGGACAGTCGTATGGCTACACCTTC. It encodes CASSVVGQSYGYTF. The chain links TRBV27 to TRBJ1-2; D is perhaps TRBD1 (6 bases). The V gene lost 6 bases and the J gene lost 5 bases, with 16 bases spanning the gap. The germline V gene encodes CDR1 MNHEY and CDR2 SMNVEV (reference sequence). This CDR3 contains 14 residues.

This clonotype came up a few times. The rearrangement links TRBV29-1 to TRBJ2-1; 11 bases align to TRBD2. V shed 6 bases and J 8 bases; nucleotides not matched to a gene: 9. CDR3 length: 14 amino acids. Germline CDR1 is SQVTM and CDR2 is ANQGSEA. The CDR3 loop reads CSVPLAGGGDEQFF. In DNA form, the CDR3 reads TGCAGCGTCCCTCTAGCGGGAGGAGGCGATGAGCAGTTCTTC.

This clonotype appeared many times. V and J are TRBV7-6 and TRBJ2-3; D gene uncertain. The germline V gene has CDR1 SGHVS and CDR2 FNYEAQ. The V end lost 8 bases, the J end lost 5 bases, and 11 bases lay between the germline ends. The CDR3 runs 12 residues. The CDR3, as DNA: TGTGCCAGCCAGGATTTGCGAGATACGCAGTATTTT. The encoded protein is CASQDLRDTQYF. Complete variable domain (other parts from reference TRBV7-6 and TRBJ2-3): GAGVSQSPRYKVTKRGQDVALRCDPISGHVSLYWYRQALGQGPEFLTYFNYEAQQDKSGLPNDRFSAERPEGSISTLTIQRTEQRDSAMYRCASQDLRDTQYFGPGTRLTVL.

This clonotype was seen a handful of times. The rearrangement joins TRBV24-1 to TRBJ2-2, with D possibly matching TRBD2 (5 bases). This CDR3 region has 12 residues. Per the germline V gene, CDR1 is KGHDR and CDR2 is SFDVKD. Trimming took 7 bases from V and 6 from J, leaving 8 bases between them. This CDR3 reads CATRAGPGELFF. CDR3 nucleotide sequence: TGTGCCACCAGGGCGGGCCCCGGGGAGCTGTTTTTT.

In its sample, this clonotype was seen a few times. V usage is TRBV25-1 and J usage is TRBJ1-2; TRBD1 matches 7 bases. V was clipped by 3 bases and J by 4 bases; unmatched bases: 5. The CDR3 has 14 amino acids. Germline CDR1 is MGHDK and CDR2 is SYGVNS. CDR3 DNA: TGTGCCAGCAGTGATTGGACAGGAGGCTATGGCTACACCTTC. Protein sequence: CASSDWTGGYGYTF.

The J gene is TRBJ2-3, the V gene TRBV20-1; no definite D call. The CDR3 totals 13 residues. Germline lookup yields CDR1 DFQATT and CDR2 SNEGSKA (reference sequence). V was cut by 6 bases and J by 0 bases, with 10 bases left in between. The CDR3, as DNA: TGCAGTGCCACCGAAACAAGCACAGATACGCAGTATTTT. The encoded protein is CSATETSTDTQYF.

This clonotype came up a few times. The chain is built from TRBV20-1 and TRBJ2-3; possible D gene TRBD2, 5 bases. V was cut by 6 bases and J by 2 bases, with 18 bases left in between. Per the germline V gene, CDR1 is DFQATT and CDR2 is SNEGSKA (reference sequence). The CDR3 has 15 amino acids. In DNA, the CDR3 is TGCAGTGCCGCTTCCGGCGAGCGGCTCACAGATACGCAGTATTTT. This gives the protein CSAASGERLTDTQYF.

This clonotype has just a few counts. The chain employs TRBV4-3 and TRBJ2-7; 11 bases align to TRBD1. The J segment lost 0 bases and the V segment lost 4 bases, leaving 8 bases of the junction unmatched. Germline CDR1 LGHNA, CDR2 YSLEER. The CDR3 is 17 amino acids. The CDR3 DNA sequence: TGCGCCAGCAGCCTAATCTTTGGGACAGGGGGCTCCTACGAGCAGTACTTC. Amino acid sequence: CASSLIFGTGGSYEQYF.

There are many counts of this clonotype. The chain uses TRBV12-3 or TRBV12-4 and TRBJ2-7; D unclear. This CDR3 region has 11 residues. Trimming removed 8 bases from V and 4 bases from J, with 9 bases in between. The CDR3 protein is CASGERYEQYF. In DNA form, the CDR3 reads TGTGCCAGCGGAGAACGGTACGAGCAGTACTTC.

CDR3 sequence reads: CASSSPGLAGGSSYNEQFF. In DNA, the CDR3 is TGCGCCAGCAGCTCCCCGGGACTAGCGGGAGGGAGCTCCTACAATGAGCAGTTCTTC. J is TRBJ2-1 and V is TRBV5-1; the match to TRBD2 covers 16 bases. This CDR3 contains 19 residues. The V gene end was trimmed by 3 bases and the J gene end by 0 bases; junction bases not matched to a gene: 6. Looked up from germline, CDR1 is SGHRS and CDR2 is YFSETQ.

This clonotype was seen a few times. The chain has TRBV12-3 or TRBV12-4 and TRBJ1-1; 7 bases are a match to TRBD1. With V trimmed by 5 bases and J by 8 bases, 5 bases remained unmatched. The CDR3 is made up of 12 amino acids. The CDR3 sequence: CASSRQGKEAFF. CDR3 bases: TGTGCCAGCAGTCGACAGGGAAAGGAAGCTTTCTTT.

The V and J genes are TRBV11-3 and TRBJ2-1; 7 bases align to TRBD2. This CDR3 spans 15 amino acids. The trim removed 2 bases at V and 4 bases at J, leaving 5 bases unmatched. The germline V gene encodes CDR1 SGHNT and CDR2 YENEEA. CDR3 coding DNA: TGTGCCAGCAGCTTAAGGGACTACGATTACAATGAGCAGTTCTTC. Its protein is CASSLRDYDYNEQFF.

The chain carries TRBV12-3 or TRBV12-4 and TRBJ2-1; TRBD2 might be the D (6 bases). The length of the CDR3 is 14 residues. With 2 bases removed from V and 7 bases from J, the gap between germline ends came to 12 bases. CDR3 DNA: TGTGCCAGCAGTTTATCGGGAGAATATAATGAGCAGTTCTTC. It translates to CASSLSGEYNEQFF.

Many counts were recorded for this clonotype. V usage is TRBV6-2 or TRBV6-3 and J usage is TRBJ2-1; 12 nucleotides agree with TRBD2. CDR3 size: 15 residues. The V and J ends lost 7 bases and 6 bases, in that order; junction bases with no gene match: 7. Germline loops: CDR1 MNHEY, CDR2 SVGEGT. CDR3 in DNA: TGTGCCAGCATCCACGGACTAGCGGGAACCAATGAGCAGTTCTTC. Amino acid sequence: CASIHGLAGTNEQFF.

The chain employs TRBV5-1 and TRBJ1-1; 9 bases map to TRBD1. The J segment lost 6 bases and the V segment lost 4 bases, leaving 7 bases of the junction unmatched. CDR3 length equals 14 residues. The V gene's germline CDR1 is SGHRS and CDR2 YFSETQ. CDR3 sequence: CASSLRTGDAEAFF. In DNA form, the CDR3 reads TGCGCCAGCAGCCTACGGACAGGGGACGCTGAAGCTTTCTTT. The full variable domain, with the rest looked up from reference TRBV5-1 and TRBJ1-1, is KAGVTQTPRYLIKTRGQQVTLSCSPISGHRSVSWYQQTPGQGLQFLFEYFSETQRNKGNFPGRFSGRQFSNSRSEMNVSTLELGDSALYLCASSLRTGDAEAFFGQGTRLTVV.

About this clonotype: A much larger clone differs by one base, so this may be a read error. The chain recombines TRBV20-1 with TRBJ2-2; tentative D call: TRBD1 (7 bases). This CDR3 contains 12 residues. Germline V lookup: CDR1 DFQATT, CDR2 SNEGSKA (reference sequence). CDR3 loop: CSARQGGGEVFF. The DNA of the CDR3 is TGCAGTGCTCGCCAAGGGGGCGGGGAGGTGTTTTTT.

This clonotype was seen a few times. V usage is TRBV11-2 and J usage is TRBJ2-1; 12 bases match TRBD2. Losses at the gene ends were 5 bases for V and 6 bases for J; bases not matched to a gene: 5. The CDR3 is made up of 15 amino acids. Germline V gene sequence: CDR1 SGHAT, CDR2 FQNNGV. The CDR3 DNA sequence: TGTGCCAGCAGCCCGACTAGCGGGAGCCTCAATGAGCAGTTCTTC. Its protein product is CASSPTSGSLNEQFF. Together with reference TRBV11-2 and TRBJ2-1, the CDR3 gives the full variable domain: EAGVAQSPRYKIIEKRQSVAFWCNPISGHATLYWYQQILGQGPKLLIQFQNNGVVDDSQLPKDRFSAERLKGVDSTLKIQPAKLEDSAVYLCASSPTSGSLNEQFFGPGTRLTVL.